This is a list of T cell receptor beta chains from one sample in a study of T cell responses to AZD1222 COVID-19 vaccine. Here immunoSEQ multiplex PCR was the method, and the copy in TCRdb shows in-frame clones only, minus some. The sample lists 150,000 to 200,000 clones; 85% to 95% were seen once. The source was peripheral blood, collected on day 0 of AZD1222 vaccination. These receptors were obtained from an adult in good health. Each CDR3 is given with its conserved first and last residue. A D gene is named only where the DNA matches it firmly.

j_gene: TRBJ2-7
d_gene: NA
v_gene: TRBV5-5
CDR3nt: TGTGCCAGCAGCTTGGGTCTGATGGGTAGCAAGGGCTACGAGCAGTACTTC
CDR3aa: CASSLGLMGSKGYEQYF

j_gene: TRBJ2-1
d_gene: TRBD2
v_gene: TRBV5-8
CDR3nt: TGTGCCAGCAGCTATAGCGGGACCTACAATGAGCAGTTCTTC
CDR3aa: CASSYSGTYNEQFF

j_gene: TRBJ1-5
d_gene: TRBD1
v_gene: TRBV10-3
CDR3nt: TGTGCCATCAGTGACCCCGACAGGGTTAGACAGCCCCAGCATTTT
CDR3aa: CAISDPDRVRQPQHF

j_gene: TRBJ1-2
d_gene: NA
v_gene: TRBV28
CDR3nt: TGTGCCAGCAGTTTGGAACAGGTTTTGAGCTATGGCTACACCTTC
CDR3aa: CASSLEQVLSYGYTF

j_gene: TRBJ1-1
d_gene: NA
v_gene: TRBV20-1
CDR3nt: TGCAGTGCTAGTAGCCACACTTTAGTCGGGACACGGAACACTGAAGCTTTCTTT
CDR3aa: CSASSHTLVGTRNTEAFF

j_gene: TRBJ1-1
d_gene: NA
v_gene: TRBV3-1/TRBV3-2
CDR3nt: TGTGCCAGCAGCCAAGATCTTCCCAGGAACACTGAAGCTTTCTTT
CDR3aa: CASSQDLPRNTEAFF

j_gene: TRBJ1-4
d_gene: TRBD1
v_gene: TRBV3-1/TRBV3-2
CDR3nt: TGTGCCAGCCAGGACAGGGTTGGTGAAAAACTGTTTTTT
CDR3aa: CASQDRVGEKLFF

j_gene: TRBJ1-2
d_gene: NA
v_gene: TRBV7-2
CDR3nt: TGTGCCAGCAGCGCTCACAGGGCCTTTAAAGGGGACTATGGCTACACCTTC
CDR3aa: CASSAHRAFKGDYGYTF

j_gene: TRBJ2-5
d_gene: TRBD2
v_gene: TRBV5-4
CDR3nt: TGTGCCAGCTACCCTAGCGGGACGGGCCAAGAGACCCAGTACTTC
CDR3aa: CASYPSGTGQETQYF

j_gene: TRBJ2-3
d_gene: NA
v_gene: TRBV5-3
CDR3nt: TGTGCCAGAAGCTTGATTACAGGGTCGGCAGATACGCAGTATTTT
CDR3aa: CARSLITGSADTQYF

j_gene: TRBJ1-2
d_gene: TRBD1
v_gene: TRBV6-5
CDR3nt: TGTGCCGGAAAGACAGGGGGCGGCTATGGCTACACCTTC
CDR3aa: CAGKTGGGYGYTF

j_gene: TRBJ2-1
d_gene: TRBD2
v_gene: TRBV10-3
CDR3nt: TGTGCCATCGGGGGACTAGCCGACAATGAGCAGTTCTTC
CDR3aa: CAIGGLADNEQFF